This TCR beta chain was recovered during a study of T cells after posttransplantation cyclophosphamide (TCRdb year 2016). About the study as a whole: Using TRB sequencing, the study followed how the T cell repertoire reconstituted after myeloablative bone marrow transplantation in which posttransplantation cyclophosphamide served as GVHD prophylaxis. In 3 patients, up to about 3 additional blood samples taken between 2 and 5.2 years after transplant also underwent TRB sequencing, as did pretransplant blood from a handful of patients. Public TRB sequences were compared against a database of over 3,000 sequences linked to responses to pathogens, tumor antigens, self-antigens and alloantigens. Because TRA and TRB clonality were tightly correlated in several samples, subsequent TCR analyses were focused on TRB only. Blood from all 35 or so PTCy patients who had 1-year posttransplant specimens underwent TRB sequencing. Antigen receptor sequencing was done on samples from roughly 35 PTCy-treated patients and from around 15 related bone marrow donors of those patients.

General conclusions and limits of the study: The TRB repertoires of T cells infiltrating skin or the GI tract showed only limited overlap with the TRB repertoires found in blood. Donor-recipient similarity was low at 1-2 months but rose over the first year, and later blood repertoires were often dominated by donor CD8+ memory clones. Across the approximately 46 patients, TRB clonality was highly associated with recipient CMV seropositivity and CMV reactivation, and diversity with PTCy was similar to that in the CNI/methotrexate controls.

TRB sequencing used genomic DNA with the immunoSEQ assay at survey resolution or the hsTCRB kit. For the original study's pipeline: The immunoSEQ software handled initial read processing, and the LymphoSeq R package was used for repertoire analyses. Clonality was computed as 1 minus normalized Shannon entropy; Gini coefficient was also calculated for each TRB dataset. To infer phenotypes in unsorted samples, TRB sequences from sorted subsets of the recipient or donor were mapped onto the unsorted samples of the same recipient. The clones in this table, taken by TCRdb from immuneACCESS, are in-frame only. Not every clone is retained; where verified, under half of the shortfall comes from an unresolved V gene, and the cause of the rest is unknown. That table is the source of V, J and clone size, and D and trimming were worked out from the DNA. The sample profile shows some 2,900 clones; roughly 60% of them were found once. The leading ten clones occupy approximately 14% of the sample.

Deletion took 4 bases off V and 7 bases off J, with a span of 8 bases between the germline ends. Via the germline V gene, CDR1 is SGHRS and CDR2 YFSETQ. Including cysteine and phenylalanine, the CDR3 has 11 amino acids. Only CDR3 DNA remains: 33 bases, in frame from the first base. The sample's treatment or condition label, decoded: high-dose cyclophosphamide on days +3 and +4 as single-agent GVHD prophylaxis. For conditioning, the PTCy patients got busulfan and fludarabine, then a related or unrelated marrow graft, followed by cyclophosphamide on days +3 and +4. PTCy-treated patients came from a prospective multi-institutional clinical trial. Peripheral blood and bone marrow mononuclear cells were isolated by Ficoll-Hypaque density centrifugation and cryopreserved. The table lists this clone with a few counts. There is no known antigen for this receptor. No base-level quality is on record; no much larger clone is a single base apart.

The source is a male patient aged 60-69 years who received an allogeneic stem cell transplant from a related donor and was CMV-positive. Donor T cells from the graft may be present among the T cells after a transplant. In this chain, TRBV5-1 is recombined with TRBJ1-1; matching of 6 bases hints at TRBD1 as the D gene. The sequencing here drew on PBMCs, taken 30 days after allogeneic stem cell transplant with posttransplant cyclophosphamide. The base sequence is TGCGCCAGCAGCGAGGGGGTTGAAGCTTTCTTT. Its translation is CASSEGVEAFF.